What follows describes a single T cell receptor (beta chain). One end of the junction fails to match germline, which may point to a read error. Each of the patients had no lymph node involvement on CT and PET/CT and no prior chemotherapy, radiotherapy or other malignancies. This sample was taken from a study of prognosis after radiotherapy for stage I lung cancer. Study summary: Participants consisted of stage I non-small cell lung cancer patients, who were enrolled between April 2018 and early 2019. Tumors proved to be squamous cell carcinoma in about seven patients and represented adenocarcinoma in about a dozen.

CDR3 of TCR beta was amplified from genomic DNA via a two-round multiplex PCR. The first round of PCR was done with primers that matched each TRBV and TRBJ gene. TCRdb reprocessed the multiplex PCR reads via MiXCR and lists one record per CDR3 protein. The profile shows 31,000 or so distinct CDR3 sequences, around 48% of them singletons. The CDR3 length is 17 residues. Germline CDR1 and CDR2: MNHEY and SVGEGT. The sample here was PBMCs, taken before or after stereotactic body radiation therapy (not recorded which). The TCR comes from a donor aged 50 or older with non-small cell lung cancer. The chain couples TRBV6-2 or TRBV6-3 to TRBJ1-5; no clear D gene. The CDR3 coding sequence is TGTGCCAGCAGTTACCTATTAGCCAGGACTAGTAATCAGCCCCAGAATTTT. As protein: CASSYLLARTSNQPQNF.